The rows below give T cell receptor beta chains drawn from one sample of a study of blood T cell repertoires in COVID-19. TCRdb's table, derived via immunoSEQ multiplex PCR, lists solely in-frame clones and lacks some. This sample has more than 200,000 clones, with approximately 86% found just once. What was sequenced was PBMCs or T cells enriched from blood (not recorded which). All receptors come from a woman between 50 and 59 years old who had recovered from COVID-19. Both conserved end residues are part of each CDR3. Each record gives: J gene, clone size, V gene, D gene, CDR3 protein, CDR3 DNA. D genes are given only for firm matches. For some rows the clone size is stated as once, few or many, or as a class when expanded; others skip it.

J gene: TRBJ2-2
clone size: -
V gene: TRBV5-1
D gene: -
CDR3 protein: CASSLLIGVGGGTGELFF
CDR3 DNA: TGCGCCAGCAGCTTGTTGATCGGCGTGGGAGGTGGGACCGGGGAGCTGTTTTTT

J gene: TRBJ2-7
clone size: -
V gene: TRBV7-9
D gene: -
CDR3 protein: CASSPGPSDYEQYF
CDR3 DNA: TGTGCCAGCAGCCCAGGCCCTAGCGACTACGAGCAGTACTTC

J gene: TRBJ1-6
clone size: -
V gene: TRBV5-6
D gene: TRBD1
CDR3 protein: CASSLSTGPGGSPLHF
CDR3 DNA: TGTGCCAGCAGCTTGTCTACAGGGCCAGGGGGTTCACCCCTCCACTTT

J gene: TRBJ2-3
clone size: -
V gene: TRBV9
D gene: TRBD2
CDR3 protein: CASSPGGANPLRDTQYF
CDR3 DNA: TGTGCCAGCAGCCCGGGGGGGGCTAATCCCCTGAGGGATACGCAGTATTTT

J gene: TRBJ1-1
clone size: -
V gene: TRBV6-4
D gene: -
CDR3 protein: CASSDSLNTEAFF
CDR3 DNA: TGTGCCAGCAGTGACTCCTTGAACACTGAAGCTTTCTTT

J gene: TRBJ1-2
clone size: few
V gene: TRBV7-9
D gene: -
CDR3 protein: CASSPGQGRLYGYTF
CDR3 DNA: TGTGCCAGCAGCCCCGGACAAGGAAGATTATATGGCTACACCTTC

J gene: TRBJ1-1
clone size: -
V gene: TRBV28
D gene: -
CDR3 protein: CASSKGHGEAFF
CDR3 DNA: TGTGCCAGCAGCAAAGGACACGGAGAAGCTTTCTTT

J gene: TRBJ2-5
clone size: -
V gene: TRBV7-8
D gene: TRBD1
CDR3 protein: CASSLALLGQGTGTQYF
CDR3 DNA: TGTGCCAGCAGCTTAGCCCTACTAGGACAGGGAACGGGGACCCAGTACTTC

J gene: TRBJ2-3
clone size: -
V gene: TRBV18
D gene: TRBD2
CDR3 protein: CASSPSGSEDTQYF
CDR3 DNA: TGTGCCAGCTCACCTAGCGGGAGTGAAGATACGCAGTATTTT

J gene: TRBJ2-3
clone size: once
V gene: TRBV4-3
D gene: TRBD2
CDR3 protein: CASRRSGGGGDTQYF
CDR3 DNA: TGCGCCAGCAGGAGAAGCGGGGGCGGTGGAGATACGCAGTATTTT

J gene: TRBJ2-3
clone size: -
V gene: TRBV4-3
D gene: TRBD2
CDR3 protein: CASSRDSGTYTQYF
CDR3 DNA: TGCGCCAGCAGCCGGGATAGCGGGACATATACGCAGTATTTT

J gene: TRBJ2-2
clone size: -
V gene: TRBV2
D gene: TRBD2
CDR3 protein: CASSSSGINTGELFF
CDR3 DNA: TGTGCCAGCAGCTCTAGCGGGATTAACACCGGGGAGCTGTTTTTT

J gene: TRBJ2-6
clone size: -
V gene: TRBV19
D gene: TRBD1
CDR3 protein: CASGQGASGANVLTF
CDR3 DNA: TGTGCCAGCGGACAGGGGGCATCTGGGGCCAACGTCCTGACTTTC

J gene: TRBJ1-1
clone size: -
V gene: TRBV12-3/TRBV12-4
D gene: -
CDR3 protein: CASSRAGNTEAFF
CDR3 DNA: TGTGCCAGCAGCCGTGCGGGTAACACTGAAGCTTTCTTT

J gene: TRBJ1-4
clone size: -
V gene: TRBV5-1
D gene: -
CDR3 protein: CASSLGAQPRGEKLFF
CDR3 DNA: TGCGCCAGCAGCTTGGGTGCGCAACCGAGGGGGGAAAAACTGTTTTTT

J gene: TRBJ1-1
clone size: few
V gene: TRBV28
D gene: -
CDR3 protein: CASSSYPTANTEAFF
CDR3 DNA: TGTGCCAGCAGTTCTTATCCGACAGCGAACACTGAAGCTTTCTTT

J gene: TRBJ1-3
clone size: few
V gene: TRBV9
D gene: -
CDR3 protein: CASSGGTGTLSGNTIYF
CDR3 DNA: TGTGCCAGCAGCGGGGGAACAGGTACCCTCTCTGGAAACACCATATATTTT

J gene: TRBJ1-4
clone size: -
V gene: TRBV7-2
D gene: TRBD1
CDR3 protein: CASSVRQGASTNEKLFF
CDR3 DNA: TGTGCCAGCAGCGTACGACAGGGGGCCTCAACTAATGAAAAACTGTTTTTT

J gene: TRBJ2-5
clone size: -
V gene: TRBV29-1
D gene: -
CDR3 protein: CSVEGRLGRETQYF
CDR3 DNA: TGCAGCGTGGAGGGACGGCTCGGTCGGGAGACCCAGTACTTC

J gene: TRBJ2-7
clone size: -
V gene: TRBV5-6
D gene: -
CDR3 protein: CASTRPTGEAHEQYF
CDR3 DNA: TGTGCCAGCACCCGTCCTACAGGCGAAGCCCACGAGCAGTACTTC

J gene: TRBJ1-1
clone size: -
V gene: TRBV19
D gene: -
CDR3 protein: CASSTGQSMNTEAFF
CDR3 DNA: TGTGCCAGTAGTACCGGACAGTCCATGAACACTGAAGCTTTCTTT

J gene: TRBJ1-2
clone size: -
V gene: TRBV29-1
D gene: TRBD1
CDR3 protein: CSVTAGQGANYGYTF
CDR3 DNA: TGCAGCGTGACTGCGGGACAGGGGGCAAACTATGGCTACACCTTC

J gene: TRBJ2-2
clone size: -
V gene: TRBV7-2
D gene: -
CDR3 protein: CASSFLAPGELFF
CDR3 DNA: TGTGCCAGCAGCTTTTTGGCTCCCGGGGAGCTGTTTTTT

J gene: TRBJ2-2
clone size: -
V gene: TRBV30
D gene: -
CDR3 protein: CAWSVISSTGELFF
CDR3 DNA: TGTGCCTGGAGTGTAATTTCGAGCACCGGGGAGCTGTTTTTT

J gene: TRBJ1-2
clone size: -
V gene: TRBV11-2
D gene: -
CDR3 protein: CASTPGSGGTNYGYTF
CDR3 DNA: TGTGCCAGCACCCCGGGGTCAGGTGGAACCAACTATGGCTACACCTTC

J gene: TRBJ2-2
clone size: -
V gene: TRBV6-4
D gene: -
CDR3 protein: CASSLGQTGELFF
CDR3 DNA: TGTGCCAGCAGCCTAGGCCAAACCGGGGAGCTGTTTTTT